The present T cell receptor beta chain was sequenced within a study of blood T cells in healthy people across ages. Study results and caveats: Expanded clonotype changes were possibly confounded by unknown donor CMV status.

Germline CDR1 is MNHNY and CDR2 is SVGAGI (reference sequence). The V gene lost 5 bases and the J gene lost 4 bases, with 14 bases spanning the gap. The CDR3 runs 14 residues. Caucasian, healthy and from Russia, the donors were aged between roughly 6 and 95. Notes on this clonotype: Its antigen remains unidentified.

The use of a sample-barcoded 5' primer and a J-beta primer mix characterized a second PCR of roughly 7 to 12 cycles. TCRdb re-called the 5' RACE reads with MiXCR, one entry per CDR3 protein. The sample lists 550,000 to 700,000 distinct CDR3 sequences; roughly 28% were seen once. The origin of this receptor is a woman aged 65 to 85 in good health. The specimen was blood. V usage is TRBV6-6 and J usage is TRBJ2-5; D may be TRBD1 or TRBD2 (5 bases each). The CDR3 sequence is CASSRDLTGETQYF. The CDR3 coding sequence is TGTGCCAGCAGTCGGGACCTCACCGGAGAGACCCAGTACTTC.